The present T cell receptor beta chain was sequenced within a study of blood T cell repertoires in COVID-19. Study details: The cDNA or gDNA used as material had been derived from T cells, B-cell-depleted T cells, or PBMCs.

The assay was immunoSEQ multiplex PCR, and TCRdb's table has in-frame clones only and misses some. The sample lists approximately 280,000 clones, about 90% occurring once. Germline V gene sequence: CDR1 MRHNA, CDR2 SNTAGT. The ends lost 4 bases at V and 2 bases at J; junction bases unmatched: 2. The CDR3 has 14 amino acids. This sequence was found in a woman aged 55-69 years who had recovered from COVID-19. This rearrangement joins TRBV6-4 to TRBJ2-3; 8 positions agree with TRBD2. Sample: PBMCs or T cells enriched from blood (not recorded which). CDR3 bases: TGTGCCAGCAGTGCGGGGGGGCCCACAGATACGCAGTATTTT. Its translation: CASSAGGPTDTQYF.